These 19 T cell receptor beta chains were all obtained from the same sample, sequenced in a study of beta chain features in type 1 diabetes. Every bit of the isolated RNA underwent reverse transcription, so sequencing read expressed TCRB transcripts. Assay used: immunoSEQ multiplex PCR; TCRdb lists only in-frame clones, some missing. The table includes about 620,000 clones, about 14% detected once. Sequenced sample: naive CD4+ T cells from blood. Receptors were obtained from a man aged 18 to 29 in good health.

The V and J genes are TRBV28 and TRBJ1-5; D possibly corresponds to TRBD1 (6 bases). With 5 bases removed from V and 4 bases from J, the gap between germline ends came to 15 bases. CDR3 length equals 15 residues. Germline V gene data show CDR1 as MDHEN and CDR2 as SYDVKM. CDR3 sequence: CASSRGGARNQPQHF. The CDR3 DNA is TGTGCCAGCAGTCGTGGGGGCGCTAGAAATCAGCCCCAGCATTTT.

V gene TRBV4-2 combines with J gene TRBJ2-7; D not resolved. The CDR3 is 14 residues long. Germline CDR1 LGHNA, CDR2 YNFKEQ. Trimming cost V 2 bases and J 0 bases, with 8 bases left between them. The CDR3 nucleotides are TGTGCCAGCAGCCAAATCGTTATCTCCTACGAGCAGTACTTC. Translating gives CASSQIVISYEQYF.

As regards this clone: Other DNA variants within this sample encode the same CDR3. The chain recombines TRBV6-1 with TRBJ2-3; 12 bases are shared with TRBD2. The CDR3 covers 16 residues. The V segment lost 2 bases and the J segment 1 base; nucleotides outside the gene matches: 1. Germline CDR1 reads MNHNS; CDR2 reads SASEGT. In DNA, the CDR3 is TGTGCCAGCAGTGAAAGACTAGCGGGAGGCACAGATACGCAGTATTTT. Translated, it gives CASSERLAGGTDTQYF.

The V gene is TRBV15, the J gene TRBJ2-7, with 9 bases that match TRBD1. CDR1 and CDR2 from the germline V gene are LNHNV and YYDKDF (reference sequence). The trim removed 5 bases at V and 2 bases at J, leaving 4 bases unmatched. This CDR3 has 14 amino acids. The CDR3 region is CATSPGQGTYEQYF. The CDR3 nucleotides are TGTGCCACCAGCCCGGGACAGGGTACCTACGAGCAGTACTTC.

This clone was picked up a small number of times. As DNA, the CDR3 is TGTGCCAGCTTGAGGGGGACTAGCGGGAGTTGGTCCTACGAGCAGTACTTC. This gives the protein CASLRGTSGSWSYEQYF. This chain connects TRBV7-2 to TRBJ2-7, with 14 bases identical to TRBD2. Per the germline V gene, CDR1 is SGHTA and CDR2 is FQGNSA. The ends lost 8 bases at V and 1 base at J; junction bases unmatched: 10. CDR3 length: 17 amino acids.

This clone was seen only a few times. J is TRBJ2-1 and V is TRBV7-9; 9 nucleotides agree with TRBD1. The CDR3 runs 15 residues. After removal of 2 bases from V and 6 bases from J, the junction contained 5 bases not matched to a gene. Per the germline V gene, CDR1 is SEHNR and CDR2 is FQNEAQ (reference sequence). The CDR3 DNA follows: TGTGCCAGCAGCTTATCCGGGACAGGGACCAATGAGCAGTTCTTC. Its protein is CASSLSGTGTNEQFF. Looking up the rest from reference TRBV7-9 and TRBJ2-1 gives the full variable domain: DTGVSQNPRHKITKRGQNVTFRCDPISEHNRLYWYRQTLGQGPEFLTYFQNEAQLEKSRLLSDRFSAERPKGSFSTLEIQRTEQGDSAMYLCASSLSGTGTNEQFFGPGTRLTVL.

V usage is TRBV30 and J usage is TRBJ1-2; the D gene is possibly TRBD1 (6 bases). The germline V gene has CDR1 GTSNPN and CDR2 SVGIG (reference sequence). The V gene lost 4 bases and the J gene lost 7 bases, with 22 bases spanning the gap. CDR3 length equals 15 residues. CDR3 nucleotide sequence: TGTGCCTGGAACCCCTGGGGCAGGGGCCTCGGTGGCTACACCTTC. Translating it yields CAWNPWGRGLGGYTF.

This chain connects TRBV5-1 to TRBJ1-5; TRBD1 might be the D (6 bases). The CDR3 spans 13 residues. Germline-derived CDR1 and CDR2 are SGHRS and YFSETQ. Trimming removed 3 bases from V and 4 bases from J, with 8 bases in between. In DNA form, the CDR3 reads TGCGCCAGCAGCTGGGGGGCTAATCAGCCCCAGCATTTT. Encoded protein: CASSWGANQPQHF.

This clone has just a few counts. This chain connects TRBV5-1 to TRBJ2-3; 8 bases fit TRBD2. Germline CDR1 and CDR2: SGHRS and YFSETQ. Trimming took 0 bases from V and 2 from J; bases not matched to a gene: 17. The CDR3 consists of 20 residues. The chain's CDR3 is CASSLGASGRRPRFTDTQYF. The CDR3 coding sequence is TGCGCCAGCAGCTTGGGGGCTAGCGGGCGGCGCCCACGCTTCACAGATACGCAGTATTTT.

The chain has TRBV7-3 and TRBJ2-6, with D possibly matching TRBD2 (6 bases). CDR3 length: 16 residues. V lost 0 bases to trimming and J lost 2 bases, with 8 bases between them. Germline values: CDR1 SGHTA, CDR2 FQGTGA. In DNA form, the CDR3 reads TGTGCCAGCAGCTTAACGGGGACTCCTGGGGCCAACGTCCTGACTTTC. Translated: CASSLTGTPGANVLTF. The variable domain in full, completed from reference TRBV7-3 and TRBJ2-6, reads GAGVSQTPSNKVTEKGKYVELRCDPISGHTALYWYRQSLGQGPEFLIYFQGTGAADDSGLPNDRFFAVRPEGSVSTLKIQRTERGDSAVYLCASSLTGTPGANVLTFGAGSRLTVL.

The chain couples TRBV7-2 to TRBJ2-7, with TRBD1 matching over 8 bases. The length of the CDR3 is 13 residues. Looked up from germline, CDR1 is SGHTA and CDR2 is FQGNSA. V gave up 0 bases and J gave up 9 bases; unmatched junction bases: 4. The CDR3 sequence is CASSLARDRGQYF. The CDR3 nucleotides are TGTGCCAGCAGCTTAGCGCGAGACAGGGGGCAGTACTTC.

The chain combines TRBV4-2 with TRBJ1-3; 10 positions match TRBD1. CDR1 and CDR2 (germline): LGHNA, YNFKEQ. The CDR3 has 19 amino acids. V lost 0 bases to trimming and J lost 2 bases; unmatched junction nucleotides: 10. The CDR3 DNA is TGTGCCAGCAGCCAAGAGATCGCGGGACAGGGGAGGCCTGGAAACACCATATATTTT. Amino acids: CASSQEIAGQGRPGNTIYF.

This rearrangement joins TRBV4-1 to TRBJ2-4; D not certain. This CDR3 is built from 15 residues. Germline CDR1 reads MGHRA; CDR2 reads YSYEKL. Trimming cost V 1 base and J 8 bases, with 15 bases left between them. CDR3: CASSQVQGLGHIQYF. In DNA form, the CDR3 reads TGCGCCAGCAGCCAAGTTCAAGGCCTCGGTCACATTCAGTACTTC.

CDR3: CASSSDRGHYNEQFF. For the CDR3, the DNA is TGTGCCAGCAGTTCCGACAGGGGCCACTACAATGAGCAGTTCTTC. The rearrangement uses TRBV7-2 and TRBJ2-1; the match to TRBD1 covers 8 bases. The V and J ends lost 6 bases and 3 bases, in that order; junction bases with no gene match: 7. The CDR3 length is 15 residues. Germline V gene lookup returns CDR1 SGHTA and CDR2 FQGNSA. Looking up the rest from reference TRBV7-2 and TRBJ2-1 gives the full variable domain: GAGVSQSPSNKVTEKGKDVELRCDPISGHTALYWYRQSLGQGLEFLIYFQGNSAPDKSGLPSDRFSAERTGGSVSTLTIQRTQQEDSAVYLCASSSDRGHYNEQFFGPGTRLTVL.

CDR3 sequence: CASSPGLHQPQHF. The DNA for the CDR3 is TGTGCCAGTAGTCCCGGGCTTCATCAGCCCCAGCATTTT. The gene calls are TRBV19 and TRBJ1-5; D is uncertain. Germline V lookup: CDR1 LNHDA, CDR2 SQIVND (reference sequence). V was cut by 5 bases and J by 5 bases, with 10 bases left in between. The length of the CDR3 is 13 residues.

This clone was found a few times. The V and J genes are TRBV4-1 and TRBJ2-1; 7 positions agree with TRBD2. Germline V lookup: CDR1 MGHRA, CDR2 YSYEKL. With 0 bases clipped from V and 0 bases from J, the junction kept 5 bases outside the gene matches. The CDR3 is 17 amino acids. The CDR3: CASSQEGAGYSYNEQFF. Written as DNA, the CDR3 is TGCGCCAGCAGCCAAGAAGGAGCGGGGTACTCCTACAATGAGCAGTTCTTC.

This clone has just a few counts. The chain uses TRBV7-9 and TRBJ1-1, with D hard to call. The germline V gene has CDR1 SEHNR and CDR2 FQNEAQ (reference sequence). V dropped 5 bases and J dropped 6 bases, with 16 bases sitting between them. The CDR3 length is 14 residues. The CDR3 DNA follows: TGTGCCAGCAGCCCCCGTACAACTTCAGCTGAAGCTTTCTTT. This gives the protein CASSPRTTSAEAFF.

The V call is TRBV7-2, the J call TRBJ1-4, with D unclear. The CDR3 spans 13 residues. V lost 6 bases, J lost 0 bases, and 5 bases lay in between. Germline loops: CDR1 SGHTA, CDR2 FQGNSA. The CDR3 loop reads CASRRATNEKLFF. The CDR3 nucleotides read TGTGCCAGCAGGCGTGCAACTAATGAAAAACTGTTTTTT.

V is TRBV6-6 and J is TRBJ1-3, with a possible D match to TRBD1 (6 bases). With 6 bases removed from V and 0 bases from J, the gap between germline ends came to 12 bases. Germline V gene sequence: CDR1 MNHNY, CDR2 SVGAGI (reference sequence). The CDR3 sequence is 15 residues long. Here the CDR3 DNA reads TGTGCCAGCAGCTTGGACAGATCCTCTGGAAACACCATATATTTT. Amino acids: CASSLDRSSGNTIYF.